This T cell receptor beta chain comes out of a study of vaccination and CD4 T cells after COVID-19. The V gene end was trimmed by 5 bases and the J gene end by 2 bases; junction bases not matched to a gene: 4. CDR1 and CDR2 (germline): DFQATT, SNEGSKA (reference sequence). The CDR3 has 13 amino acids. Treatment noted: roughly ten-day PBMC culture with coronavirus spike peptide pools or control peptides (ViraFEST assay). CD4+ T cells that came from the unexposed donor were collected before the COVID-19 pandemic (2011-2018). Via ViraFEST, peptide pools expanded antigen-specific T cells before TCR sequencing. Oncomine TCR Beta short-read sequencing was applied to DNA from cultured CD4+ T cells. TCRdb re-derived calls from the PCR reads in MiXCR, one entry per CDR3 protein. The table shows roughly 6,200 distinct CDR3 sequences, with around half occurring only once. Remarks on this clonotype: Its antigen remains unidentified.

The chain is built from TRBV20-1 and TRBJ2-5, with 8 bases matching TRBD1. Sample: CD4+ T cells from blood, cultured in vitro. This TCR derives from a human donor in good health. CDR3 coding DNA: TGCAGTGCTGACGGGACAGGACAAGAGACCCAGTACTTC. Translation gives CSADGTGQETQYF.